This paragraph reports one TCR beta chain. Its target is unknown. This specimen belongs to a study of blood T cells in healthy people across ages. Across the whole study: Template switching captured about one barcoded beta molecule per two T cells.

PCR was performed a second time for roughly 7 to 11 cycles using a sample-barcoded 5' primer and a J-beta primer mix. TCRdb processed the 5' RACE reads anew with MiXCR; each CDR3 protein has one entry. The sample has some 1 million distinct CDR3 sequences; around 43% are singletons. Caucasian, healthy and from Russia, the donors were aged between about 6 and 90. Study results and limitations: In these data, TCR beta diversity tracked strongly with naive T cell percentage. Estimates of total diversity, which came from one million sequenced T cells, were considered to be underestimates.

Sequencing used blood. The receptor was derived from a woman aged 55-70 years in good health.

The CDR3 spells CASRGLEGQETQYF. The CDR3 DNA reads TGTGCCAGCAGGGGCCTTGAGGGGCAAGAGACCCAGTACTTC. J is TRBJ2-5 and V is TRBV27; D is tentatively TRBD1 or TRBD2 (5 bases each). CDR1 MNHEY and CDR2 SMNVEV come from the germline V gene (reference sequence). Trimming left V 6 bases short and J 2 bases short, with 13 bases between. The CDR3 has 14 residues.